These 22 T cell receptor beta chains came from one sample sequenced in a study of metastatic and nonmetastatic thyroid tumors (dated by TCRdb to the early 2020s). The method behind the library was PCR. Instrument used: Illumina HiSeq 4000. TCRdb itself trimmed the public reads at Q25 with fastp, ran MiXCR and retained productive beta chains. The sample table lists about 59,000 clones, less than 30% of them with a count of one. The ten largest account for approximately 15% of the sample. Before undergoing thyroid surgery, none of the patients had been given any kind of treatment. Sequenced sample: blood. These receptors were collected from a female donor with papillary thyroid cancer or a benign thyroid nodule (not recorded which). Some clones in this sample may be carry-over from other donors' samples.

V and J are TRBV20-1 and TRBJ2-2; 7 nucleotides agree with TRBD1. This CDR3 is 14 amino acids long. The J segment lost 7 bases and the V segment lost 8 bases, leaving 13 bases of the junction unmatched. From germline, CDR1 is DFQATT and CDR2 SNEGSKA (reference sequence). In DNA form, the CDR3 reads TGCAGTACGCCCGGGACCCAGGGGGACGGGGAGCTGTTTTTT. Amino acid sequence: CSTPGTQGDGELFF.

Worth noting for this clone: The junction does not match germline at one end; this may be a read error. The genes are TRBV9 and TRBJ1-2; D gene unclear. This CDR3 is 15 amino acids long. Germline CDR1 and CDR2: SGDLS and YYNGEE. The CDR3 here is CASSVGDGSNYCYTF. In DNA form, the CDR3 reads TGTGCCAGCAGCGTAGGTGACGGCTCTAACTATTGCTACACCTTC.

V and J are TRBV7-6 and TRBJ1-3; D is possibly TRBD1 (6 bases). V lost 3 bases, J lost 3 bases, and 12 bases lay in between. CDR3 length equals 15 residues. CDR1 is SGHVS and CDR2 is FNYEAQ in the germline V gene. The chain's CDR3 is CASSLGGIVGNTIYF. As DNA, the CDR3 is TGTGCCAGCAGCTTGGGGGGCATAGTTGGAAACACCATATATTTT.

The sample holds many counts of this clone. CDR3: CSVFLNTGELFF. The CDR3 bases are TGCAGCGTCTTCTTGAACACCGGGGAGCTGTTTTTT. The genes are TRBV29-1 and TRBJ2-2; D unresolved. The germline V gene encodes CDR1 SQVTM and CDR2 ANQGSEA. The CDR3 runs to 12 residues. Trimming stripped 6 bases from V and 1 base from J, with 6 bases between.

This clone was detected once. The chain has TRBV3-1 and TRBJ2-5, with D hard to call. The CDR3 spans 12 residues. The V end was cut by 0 bases, the J end by 10 bases, with 9 bases between. Germline assignment: CDR1 LGHDT and CDR2 YNNKEL (reference sequence). As DNA, the CDR3 is TGTGCCAGCAGCCAAGATTTAGAGGACCAGTACTTC. It specifies CASSQDLEDQYF.

This clone was detected ten times or more. This chain uses TRBV20-1 with TRBJ1-4, with D possibly matching TRBD1 (6 bases). In germline, CDR1 is DFQATT, CDR2 SNEGSKA (reference sequence). The length of the CDR3 is 13 residues. V lost 4 bases and J 5 bases, leaving 11 bases between the germline ends. The CDR3 loop reads CSAKTGQNEKLFF. CDR3 DNA: TGCAGTGCTAAGACCGGACAGAATGAAAAACTGTTTTTT.

This clone showed up just a few times. This chain links TRBV10-3 with TRBJ1-2; unclear D gene. Germline CDR1 ENHRY, CDR2 SYGVKD. This CDR3 has 12 residues. Trimming left V 4 bases short and J 2 bases short, with 5 bases between. The DNA of the CDR3 is TGTGCCATCAGTGGGCAGAACTATGGCTACACCTTC. As protein: CAISGQNYGYTF.

This chain joins TRBV6-1 and TRBJ1-1, with D possibly being TRBD1 (6 bases). The CDR3 totals 13 residues. The germline V gene has CDR1 MNHNS and CDR2 SASEGT. V shed 8 bases and J shed 8 bases, with 18 bases lying between them. CDR3 sequence: CASRETYGTEAFF. The DNA for the CDR3 is TGTGCCAGCCGGGAAACCTACGGGACAGAAGCTTTCTTT.

Points on this clone: The conserved final phenylalanine or tryptophan is absent from the CDR3, which likely points to a read error. The chain joins TRBV4-1 to TRBJ1-2; the D is unclear. Trimming removed 4 bases from V and 0 bases from J, with 18 bases in between. CDR3 length: 17 residues. Per the germline V gene, CDR1 is MGHRA and CDR2 is YSYEKL. As DNA, the CDR3 is TGCGCCAGCAGCCCCAGGTGGATCCCCGCAGCTAACTATGGCTACACCTCC. It translates to CASSPRWIPAANYGYTS.

This clone has ten or more counts. V gene TRBV30 combines with J gene TRBJ2-3; D is ambiguous. This CDR3 spans 14 amino acids. Per the germline V gene, CDR1 is GTSNPN and CDR2 is SVGIG (reference sequence). Trimming pared 3 bases from V and 4 bases from J, leaving 14 bases between. The CDR3 nucleotides read TGTGCCTGGAGCCCCATCGGTGACCCAGATACGCAGTATTTT. Translation: CAWSPIGDPDTQYF. Using reference TRBV30 and TRBJ2-3 for the parts outside the CDR3, the full variable domain is SQTIHQWPATLVQPVGSPLSLECTVEGTSNPNLYWYRQAAGRGLQLLFYSVGIGQISSEVPQNLSASRPQDRQFILSSKKLLLSDSGFYLCAWSPIGDPDTQYFGPGTRLTVL.

As concerns this clone: A much larger clone sits a single nucleotide away, making a read error possible. The genes are TRBV7-3 and TRBJ2-1; TRBD2 is a possible D gene (5 bases). With 5 bases removed from V and 12 bases from J, the gap between germline ends came to 23 bases. This CDR3 is 15 amino acids long. The germline V gene encodes CDR1 SGHTA and CDR2 FQGTGA. The CDR3 sequence is CASSPRGGSGGVQFF. For the CDR3, the DNA is TGTGCCAGCAGCCCGCGCGGAGGATCCGGCGGTGTGCAGTTCTTC.

The CDR3 loop is CSVYLSDSAYEQYF. CDR3 nucleotide sequence: TGCAGCGTCTACCTCTCCGATTCTGCCTACGAGCAGTACTTC. This sequence joins TRBV29-1 and TRBJ2-7; D is unresolved. CDR3 size: 14 residues. Trimming left V 6 bases short and J 2 bases short, with 17 bases between. Per germline, CDR1 SQVTM and CDR2 ANQGSEA.

This clone was seen a few times. The J gene is TRBJ2-7, the V gene TRBV7-2, with 8 bases lining up with TRBD2. Trimming at V came to 5 bases and at J to 6 bases, leaving 6 bases not matched to a gene. The CDR3 sequence is 13 residues long. Per the germline V gene, CDR1 is SGHTA and CDR2 is FQGNSA. The CDR3 coding sequence is TGTGCCAGCAGCACCCAGCGGGGGATCGAGCAGTACTTC. Translating it yields CASSTQRGIEQYF.

This clone was recorded only once. The J gene is TRBJ2-1, the V gene TRBV20-1; TRBD2 agrees at 12 bases. Looked up from germline, CDR1 is DFQATT and CDR2 is SNEGSKA (reference sequence). This CDR3 is 15 amino acids long. Losses at the gene ends were 6 bases for V and 11 bases for J; bases not matched to a gene: 14. CDR3 DNA sequence: TGCAGTGCAGAGGTACACAATGGACTAGCGGGACAGCAGTTCTTC. This codes for CSAEVHNGLAGQQFF.

In its sample, this clone was seen many times. The chain recombines TRBV6-1 with TRBJ1-6; D is unclear. Trimming removed 1 base from V and 9 bases from J, with 13 bases in between. The germline V gene has CDR1 MNHNS and CDR2 SASEGT. CDR3 length: 15 residues. The chain's CDR3 is CASSEGRGMGSPLHF. CDR3 DNA: TGTGCCAGCAGTGAAGGGCGGGGTATGGGTTCACCCCTCCACTTT.

V gene TRBV28 combines with J gene TRBJ1-1; 7 nucleotides line up with TRBD1. CDR1 MDHEN and CDR2 SYDVKM come from the germline V gene. The junction had 9 bases not matched to a gene; V was cut back by 2 bases and J by 0 bases. The CDR3 runs 17 residues. CDR3 region: CASSLRARGVLNTEAFF. For the CDR3, the DNA is TGTGCCAGCAGTTTAAGGGCCAGGGGGGTATTGAACACTGAAGCTTTCTTT.

V usage is TRBV6-5 and J usage is TRBJ2-1, with 14 nucleotides matching TRBD2. J was trimmed by 7 bases and V by 4 bases; bases with no gene match: 3. The CDR3 is 15 residues long. Germline assignment: CDR1 MNHEY and CDR2 SVGAGI. CDR3 coding DNA: TGTGCCAGCAGTTCGACTAGCGGGAGGGGGAATGAGCAGTTCTTC. This codes for CASSSTSGRGNEQFF.

The rearrangement links TRBV20-1 to TRBJ1-6, with D hard to call. Trimming stripped 0 bases from V and 7 bases from J, with 7 bases between. Germline loops: CDR1 DFQATT, CDR2 SNEGSKA (reference sequence). There are 13 residues in the CDR3. For the CDR3, the DNA is TGCAGTGCTAGAGATACCTGGAATTCACCCCTCCACTTT. Amino acid sequence: CSARDTWNSPLHF.

V is TRBV19 and J is TRBJ1-5, with no clear D. The CDR3 contains 14 residues. Germline CDR1 and CDR2: LNHDA and SQIVND (reference sequence). V lost 2 bases and J 4 bases, leaving 9 bases between the germline ends. The CDR3 bases are TGTGCCAGTAGTATACTGGGAGAAAATCAGCCCCAGCATTTT. Protein: CASSILGENQPQHF.

This rearrangement joins TRBV12-3 or TRBV12-4 to TRBJ2-3; 9 bases are a match to TRBD2. V lost 5 bases, J lost 1 base, and 10 bases stayed unmatched. There are 17 residues in the CDR3. The CDR3, as DNA: TGTGCCAGCAGTCTAGGGCTAGCGGGGCCTCGCACAGATACGCAGTATTTT. Protein sequence: CASSLGLAGPRTDTQYF.

The rearrangement joins TRBV5-1 to TRBJ1-6; 7 bases align to TRBD1. V trimming: 4 bases; J trimming: 4 bases; junction bases outside the gene matches: 8. The CDR3 sequence is 16 residues long. CDR1 SGHRS and CDR2 YFSETQ come from the germline V gene. This CDR3 is CASSLEGRGYNSPLHF. The DNA of the CDR3 is TGCGCCAGCAGCCTGGAGGGCAGGGGGTATAATTCACCCCTCCACTTT.

The chain combines TRBV28 with TRBJ2-7; D is unresolved. This CDR3 is built from 16 residues. Trimming removed 2 bases from V and 2 bases from J, with 16 bases in between. CDR1 and CDR2 from the germline V gene are MDHEN and SYDVKM. The chain's CDR3 is CASSLKPPRHTYEQYF. The DNA for the CDR3 is TGTGCCAGCAGTTTAAAGCCCCCCCGGCATACCTACGAGCAGTACTTC.